Each of the 2 T cell receptor beta chains below was sequenced from the same sample in a study of shared clonotypes between healthy human individuals. Positively selected for CCR7, the CD45RO-negative cells used as naive CD8 cells excluded terminally differentiated effector memory CD45RA+ cells. Libraries were prepared by immunoSEQ multiplex PCR; TCRdb keeps only in-frame clonotypes and omits some of them. The data hold around 1.9 million clones, with approximately 94% observed a single time. Sequences were obtained from naive CD8+ T cells from PBMCs. Receptors originate from a man younger than 35 in good health. Some clones in this sample may be carry-over from other donors' samples.

Details on this clone: This sample includes further DNA sequences coding for the same CDR3. J is TRBJ1-5 and V is TRBV5-6; tentatively, D is TRBD1 (5 bases). Germline CDR1 and CDR2: SGHDT and YYEEEE. The CDR3 runs to 13 residues. Trimming stripped 0 bases from V and 5 bases from J, with 6 bases between. The CDR3 sequence: CASSLGGDQPQHF. In DNA, the CDR3 is TGTGCCAGCAGCTTGGGAGGGGATCAGCCCCAGCATTTT.

This clone was counted only a few times. The genes are TRBV2 and TRBJ1-1; D gene ambiguous. The CDR3 loop spans 13 amino acids. Germline CDR1 SNHLY, CDR2 FYNNEI. Trimming removed 7 bases at V and 0 bases at J, with 9 bases between. Here the CDR3 DNA reads TGTGCCAGCATAGGGCGCCTGAACACTGAAGCTTTCTTT. Translation gives CASIGRLNTEAFF.